This paragraph covers one TCR beta chain sequence. Its antigen is not known. The entry originates in a study of blood T cells in healthy people across ages. Study results and caveats: Conclusively comparing naive with antigen-experienced cells was impossible with unsorted PBMCs. Fewer expanded clones and more diversity marked long-lived versus aged donors. TCR beta diversity, measured per million T cells, fell in a roughly linear way with age.

PCR was performed a second time for about 6 to 11 cycles using a sample-barcoded 5' primer and a J-beta primer mix. TCRdb re-called the 5' RACE reads with MiXCR, one entry per CDR3 protein. The sample records approximately 1.5 million distinct CDR3 sequences, roughly 30% being singletons. V shed 5 bases and J shed 5 bases, with 15 bases lying between them. The CDR3 covers 14 residues. Germline V gene lookup returns CDR1 SGHVS and CDR2 FQNEAQ. This receptor was taken from a woman between 25 and 40 years old in good health. The sequenced material came from blood. The chain recombines TRBV7-8 with TRBJ2-5; D remains ambiguous. CDR3 sequence: CASSPALPGETQYF. The CDR3 DNA is TGTGCCAGCAGCCCAGCTCTTCCTGGGGAGACCCAGTACTTC.